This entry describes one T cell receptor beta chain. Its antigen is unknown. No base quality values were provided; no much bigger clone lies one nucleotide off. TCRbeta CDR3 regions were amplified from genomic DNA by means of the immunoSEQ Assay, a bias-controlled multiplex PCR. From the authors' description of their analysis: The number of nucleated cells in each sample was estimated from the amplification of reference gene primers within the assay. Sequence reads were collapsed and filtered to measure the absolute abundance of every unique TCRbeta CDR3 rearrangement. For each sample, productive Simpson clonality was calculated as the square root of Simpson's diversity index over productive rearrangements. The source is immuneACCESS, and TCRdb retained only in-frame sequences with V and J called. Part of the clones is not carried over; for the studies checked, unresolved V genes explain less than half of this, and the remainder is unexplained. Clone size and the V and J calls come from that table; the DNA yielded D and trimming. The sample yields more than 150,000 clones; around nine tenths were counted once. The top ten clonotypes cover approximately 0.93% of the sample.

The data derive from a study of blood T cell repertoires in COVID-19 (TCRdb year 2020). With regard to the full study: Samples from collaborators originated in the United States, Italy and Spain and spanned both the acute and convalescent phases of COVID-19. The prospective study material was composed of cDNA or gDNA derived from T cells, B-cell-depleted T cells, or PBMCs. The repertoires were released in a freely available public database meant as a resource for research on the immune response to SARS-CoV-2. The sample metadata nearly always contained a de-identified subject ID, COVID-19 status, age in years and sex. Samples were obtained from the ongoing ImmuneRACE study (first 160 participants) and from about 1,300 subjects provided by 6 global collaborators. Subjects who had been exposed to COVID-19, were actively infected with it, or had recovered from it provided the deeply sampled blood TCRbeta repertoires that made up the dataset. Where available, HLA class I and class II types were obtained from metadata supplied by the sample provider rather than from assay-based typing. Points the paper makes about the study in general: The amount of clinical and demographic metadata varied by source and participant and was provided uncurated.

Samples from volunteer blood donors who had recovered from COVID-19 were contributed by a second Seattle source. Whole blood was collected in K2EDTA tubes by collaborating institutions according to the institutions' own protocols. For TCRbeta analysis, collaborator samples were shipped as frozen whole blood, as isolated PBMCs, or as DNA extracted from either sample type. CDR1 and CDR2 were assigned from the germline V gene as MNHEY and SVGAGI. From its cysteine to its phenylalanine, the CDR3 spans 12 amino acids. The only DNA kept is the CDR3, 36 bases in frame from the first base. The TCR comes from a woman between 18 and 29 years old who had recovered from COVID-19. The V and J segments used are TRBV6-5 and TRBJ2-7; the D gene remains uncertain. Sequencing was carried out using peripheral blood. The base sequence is TGTGCACAAAGTCCGCTCTCCTACGAGCAGTACTTC. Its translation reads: CAQSPLSYEQYF.